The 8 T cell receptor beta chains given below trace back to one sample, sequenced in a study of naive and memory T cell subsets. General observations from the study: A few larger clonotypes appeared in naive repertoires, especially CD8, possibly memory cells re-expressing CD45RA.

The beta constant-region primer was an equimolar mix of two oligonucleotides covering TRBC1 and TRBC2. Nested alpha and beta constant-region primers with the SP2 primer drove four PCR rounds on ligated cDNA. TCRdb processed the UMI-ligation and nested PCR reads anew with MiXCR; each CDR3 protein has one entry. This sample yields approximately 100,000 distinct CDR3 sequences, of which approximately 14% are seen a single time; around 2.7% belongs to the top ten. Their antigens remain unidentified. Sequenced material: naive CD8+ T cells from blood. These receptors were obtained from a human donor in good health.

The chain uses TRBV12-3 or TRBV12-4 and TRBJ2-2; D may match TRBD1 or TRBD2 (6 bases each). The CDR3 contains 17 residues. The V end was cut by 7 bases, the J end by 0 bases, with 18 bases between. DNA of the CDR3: TGTGCCAGCAACCCCGGGGAGGACAGATCGAACACCGGGGAGCTGTTTTTT. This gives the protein CASNPGEDRSNTGELFF.

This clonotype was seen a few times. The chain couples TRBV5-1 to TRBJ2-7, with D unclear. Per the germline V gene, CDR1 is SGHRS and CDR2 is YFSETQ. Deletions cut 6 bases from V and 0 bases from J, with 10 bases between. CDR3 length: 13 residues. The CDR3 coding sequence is TGCGCCAGCACTCCACATTACTCCTACGAGCAGTACTTC. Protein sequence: CASTPHYSYEQYF.

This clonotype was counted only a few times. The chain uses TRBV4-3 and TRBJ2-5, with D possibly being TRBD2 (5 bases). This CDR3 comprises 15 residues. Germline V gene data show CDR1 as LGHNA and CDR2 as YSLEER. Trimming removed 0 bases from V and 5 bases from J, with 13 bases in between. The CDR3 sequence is CASSQESGVGETQYF. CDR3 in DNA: TGCGCCAGCAGCCAAGAATCCGGGGTCGGGGAGACCCAGTACTTC.

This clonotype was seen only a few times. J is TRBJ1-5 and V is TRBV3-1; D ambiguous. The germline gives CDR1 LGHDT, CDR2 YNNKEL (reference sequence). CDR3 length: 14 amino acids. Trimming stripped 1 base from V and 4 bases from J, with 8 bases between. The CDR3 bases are TGTGCCAGCAGCCAAGGGGGAACGAATCAGCCCCAGCATTTT. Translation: CASSQGGTNQPQHF.

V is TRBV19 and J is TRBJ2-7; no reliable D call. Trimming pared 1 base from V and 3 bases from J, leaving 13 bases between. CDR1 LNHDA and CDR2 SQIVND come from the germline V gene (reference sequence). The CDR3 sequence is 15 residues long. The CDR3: CASSIAGGTYYEQYF. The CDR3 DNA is TGTGCCAGTAGTATAGCAGGCGGCACGTACTACGAGCAGTACTTC. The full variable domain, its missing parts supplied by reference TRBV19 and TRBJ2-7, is DGGITQSPKYLFRKEGQNVTLSCEQNLNHDAMYWYRQDPGQGLRLIYYSQIVNDFQKGDIAEGYSVSREKKESFPLTVTSAQKNPTAFYLCASSIAGGTYYEQYFGPGTRLTVT.

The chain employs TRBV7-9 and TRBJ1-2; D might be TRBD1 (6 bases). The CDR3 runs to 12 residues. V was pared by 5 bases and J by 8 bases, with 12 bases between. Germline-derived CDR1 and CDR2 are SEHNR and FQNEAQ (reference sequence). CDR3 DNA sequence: TGTGCCAGCAGCCCAACGGACAGCGGCTACACCTTC. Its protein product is CASSPTDSGYTF. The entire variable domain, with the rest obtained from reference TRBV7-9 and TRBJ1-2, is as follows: DTGVSQNPRHKITKRGQNVTFRCDPISEHNRLYWYRQTLGQGPEFLTYFQNEAQLEKSRLLSDRFSAERPKGSFSTLEIQRTEQGDSAMYLCASSPTDSGYTFGSGTRLTVV.

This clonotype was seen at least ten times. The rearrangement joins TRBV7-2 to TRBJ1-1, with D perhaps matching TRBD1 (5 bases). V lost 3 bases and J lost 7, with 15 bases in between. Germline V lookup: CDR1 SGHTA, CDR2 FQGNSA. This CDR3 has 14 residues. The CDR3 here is CASSFVEGTGEAFF. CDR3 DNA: TGTGCCAGCAGCTTCGTAGAAGGGACGGGTGAAGCTTTCTTT.

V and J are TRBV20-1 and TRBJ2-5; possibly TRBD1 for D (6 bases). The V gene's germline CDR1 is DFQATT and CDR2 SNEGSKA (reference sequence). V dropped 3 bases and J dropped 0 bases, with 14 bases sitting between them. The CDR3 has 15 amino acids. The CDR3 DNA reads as TGCAGTGCTAGGCGCGGTAGGGGGTACCAAGAGACCCAGTACTTC. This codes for CSARRGRGYQETQYF.